The clone carrying this T cell receptor (beta chain) was picked up many times. What it binds is unknown. This entry is derived from a study of regulatory T cells in long-lasting Graves disease. Study-level results: Repertoires from persistent disease leaned toward TRBV28, TRBJ1-2 and TRBJ2-5.

With iRepertoire HTBI primers and Arm-PCR of CDR3 regions, TCR beta libraries were built. Each CDR3 protein gets one entry after TCRdb re-called the multiplex PCR reads with MiXCR. Altogether a few hundred thousand distinct CDR3 sequences are present, 16% being singletons, with the ten largest covering approximately 30%. Time point described: newly diagnosed GD, antithyroid drugs for less than 3 months. PBMC RNA served as the TCR library source. The patients included were those that came from an endocrinology department in Xi'an, China. As collected, the peripheral blood samples measured around 9 milliliters each and went into EDTA tubes. Trimming took 6 bases from V and 4 from J, leaving 15 bases between them. The CDR3 is made up of 14 amino acids. CDR1 MDHEN and CDR2 SYDVKM come from the germline V gene. The same sample was also used in a study of T cells in Graves' hyperthyroidism and ophthalmopathy.

The sample was peripheral blood mononuclear cells (PBMCs), taken at new diagnosis, from a patient treated with antithyroid drugs. The rearrangement links TRBV28 to TRBJ2-5; unclear D gene. The sequence came from a man aged 35 to 55 with Graves disease. The CDR3 region is CASRLRSTGETQYF. The DNA of the CDR3 is TGTGCCAGCAGACTTAGGTCAACGGGAGAGACCCAGTACTTC.